Sequencing of this T cell receptor (beta chain) was carried out in a study of T cells in Graves' hyperthyroidism and ophthalmopathy. The investigators amplified TCR beta CDR3 regions from RNA transcripts. Carried out on the TCR CDR3, a first-round RT-PCR used the HTBI primer set. TCRdb itself ran the multiplex PCR reads through MiXCR, one entry per CDR3 protein. The profile covers around 430,000 distinct CDR3 sequences, with just under 15% appearing a single time and approximately 32% taken by the ten largest. The diagnoses drew upon clinical symptoms, serum thyroxine and TRAb, thyroid ultrasound and orbital computed tomography. Fresh peripheral blood, approximately 9.7 ml, was the source of the PBMCs. CDR1 and CDR2 (germline): MDHEN, SYDVKM. The CDR3 totals 16 residues. Between the trimmed V and J ends, which lost 0 bases and 4 bases, there was a span of 15 bases. This clonotype was counted at least ten times. What it recognizes is unknown.

Study-wide points: Ophthalmopathy, as predicted by the model, came a median 6.5 months after the prediction.

V gene TRBV28 combines with J gene TRBJ2-5, with a weak D call TRBD2 (6 bases). Sequencing was done on a sample of blood. The receptor was derived from a woman in her twenties or thirties with Graves' hyperthyroidism. CDR3 coding DNA: TGTGCCAGCAGTTTATGGGAGCGGGCACAGGCAGAGACCCAGTACTTC. Translation: CASSLWERAQAETQYF.